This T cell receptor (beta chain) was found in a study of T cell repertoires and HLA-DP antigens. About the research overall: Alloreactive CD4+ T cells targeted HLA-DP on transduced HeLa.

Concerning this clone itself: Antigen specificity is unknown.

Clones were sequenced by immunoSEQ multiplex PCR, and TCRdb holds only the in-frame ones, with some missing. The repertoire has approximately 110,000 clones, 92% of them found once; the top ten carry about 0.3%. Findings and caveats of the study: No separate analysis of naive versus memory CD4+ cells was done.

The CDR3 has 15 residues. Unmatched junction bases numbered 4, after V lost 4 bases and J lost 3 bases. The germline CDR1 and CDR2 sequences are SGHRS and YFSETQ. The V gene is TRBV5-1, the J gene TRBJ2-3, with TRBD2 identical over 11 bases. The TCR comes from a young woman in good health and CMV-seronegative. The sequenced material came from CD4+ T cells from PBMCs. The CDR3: CASSKTSGITDTQYF. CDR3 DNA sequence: TGCGCCAGCAGCAAGACTAGCGGGATAACAGATACGCAGTATTTT.